A single sample gave rise to the 28 T cell receptor beta chains below, sequenced in a study of blood T cell repertoires in COVID-19. The repertoire was sequenced with immunoSEQ multiplex PCR; TCRdb's copy has only in-frame clones and lacks some. Here the sample spans around 190,000 clones, approximately 80% being singletons. Sequenced material: PBMCs or T cells enriched from blood (not recorded which). The receptors here all came from a man aged 40-55 years who had recovered from COVID-19.

This clone was counted once. This rearrangement joins TRBV4-1 to TRBJ1-2; perhaps TRBD1 as D (5 bases). Germline loops: CDR1 MGHRA, CDR2 YSYEKL. There are 16 residues in the CDR3. The V gene lost 1 base and the J gene lost 7 bases, with 19 bases spanning the gap. Written as DNA, the CDR3 is TGCGCCAGCAGCCAAGCCCTTCTCGGTCAGGGTGGTGGCTACACCTTC. Its protein product is CASSQALLGQGGGYTF.

J is TRBJ2-7 and V is TRBV11-2; 7 bases are a match to TRBD2. CDR1 and CDR2 from the germline V gene are SGHAT and FQNNGV. After removal of 6 bases from V and 2 bases from J, the junction contained 10 bases not matched to a gene. The CDR3 is made up of 15 amino acids. The CDR3 nucleotides read TGTGCCAGCAGTCCCAGCGGGGTGAGAACCTACGAGCAGTACTTC. Translation gives CASSPSGVRTYEQYF. The full variable domain, its missing parts supplied by reference TRBV11-2 and TRBJ2-7, is EAGVAQSPRYKIIEKRQSVAFWCNPISGHATLYWYQQILGQGPKLLIQFQNNGVVDDSQLPKDRFSAERLKGVDSTLKIQPAKLEDSAVYLCASSPSGVRTYEQYFGPGTRLTVT.

For the CDR3, the DNA is TGTGCCAGCAGAACATCGGGAAACTATGGCTACACCTTC. Its protein product is CASRTSGNYGYTF. This chain uses TRBV12-3 or TRBV12-4 with TRBJ1-2, with unresolved D. The CDR3 sequence is 13 residues long. V dropped 6 bases and J dropped 2 bases, with 10 bases sitting between them.

The chain has TRBV5-4 and TRBJ1-6; tentatively, D is TRBD1 (6 bases). Trimming removed 0 bases from V and 0 bases from J, with 10 bases in between. This CDR3 is built from 17 residues. Germline CDR1 reads SGHNT; CDR2 reads YYREEE (reference sequence). Here the CDR3 reads CASSLGGGASYNSPLHF. The CDR3 DNA is TGTGCCAGCAGCTTGGGGGGGGGCGCCTCCTATAATTCACCCCTCCACTTT. The whole variable domain, filled in from reference TRBV5-4 and TRBJ1-6, reads ETGVTQSPTHLIKTRGQQVTLRCSSQSGHNTVSWYQQALGQGPQFIFQYYREEENGRGNFPPRFSGLQFPNYSSELNVNALELDDSALYLCASSLGGGASYNSPLHFGNGTRLTVT.

The chain carries TRBV10-1 and TRBJ1-1; D remains ambiguous. The V gene lost 2 bases and the J gene lost 3 bases, with 7 bases spanning the gap. Germline lookup yields CDR1 WNHNN and CDR2 SYGVQD (reference sequence). CDR3 size: 13 residues. CDR3: CASSEGSYTEAFF. The CDR3 DNA is TGCGCCAGCAGTGAGGGGAGTTACACTGAAGCTTTCTTT.

Here the CDR3 reads CASSPSTGNGNTIYF. Written as DNA, the CDR3 is TGTGCCAGCTCACCGAGTACAGGGAATGGAAACACCATATATTTT. The rearrangement uses TRBV18 and TRBJ1-3; D might be TRBD1 (6 bases). V lost 3 bases and J lost 3, with 12 bases in between. The CDR3 is 15 amino acids. Germline loops: CDR1 KGHSH, CDR2 LQKENI.

As regards this clone: Other DNA sequences from this sample encode an identical CDR3 as well. The rearrangement links TRBV12-3 or TRBV12-4 to TRBJ1-2, with TRBD1 identical over 8 bases. This CDR3 has 12 residues. The V and J ends lost 6 bases and 8 bases, in that order; junction bases with no gene match: 5. CDR3 amino acids: CASSRQGYGYTF. The CDR3 coding sequence is TGTGCCAGCAGCAGACAGGGGTACGGCTACACCTTC.

The chain joins TRBV10-1 to TRBJ2-1, with TRBD1 as a possible D gene (6 bases). Per germline, CDR1 WNHNN and CDR2 SYGVQD (reference sequence). Trimming took off 5 bases at V and 8 bases at J, with 10 bases between the two ends. The CDR3 consists of 12 residues. The CDR3 is CASSKKGDEQFF. The CDR3 DNA reads TGCGCCAGCAGTAAAAAGGGGGATGAGCAGTTCTTC.

This clone was detected only a few times. CDR3 bases: TGTGCCAGCAGCGCTCTCCCCGGGACAGGGCTCTCTGGGGCCAACGTCCTGACTTTC. It specifies CASSALPGTGLSGANVLTF. V is TRBV9 and J is TRBJ2-6; 9 nucleotides agree with TRBD1. The CDR3 is made up of 19 amino acids. J gave up 0 bases and V 3 bases, and 10 bases lay outside the gene matches. CDR1 is SGDLS and CDR2 is YYNGEE in the germline V gene.

This clone turned up a few times. This sequence joins TRBV4-1 and TRBJ1-6, with 9 bases that match TRBD1. V trimming: 3 bases; J trimming: 10 bases; junction bases outside the gene matches: 7. This CDR3 region has 15 residues. CDR1 is MGHRA, CDR2 YSYEKL, per germline. The chain's CDR3 is CASSHLQGALSPLHF. DNA of the CDR3: TGCGCCAGCAGCCACTTACAGGGGGCACTCTCACCCCTCCACTTT.

CDR3 in amino acids: CASSESNSNQPQHF. DNA for the CDR3: TGTGCCAGCAGTGAGAGTAATAGCAATCAGCCCCAGCATTTT. The chain couples TRBV2 to TRBJ1-5; the D is unclear. Trimming removed 3 bases at V and 0 bases at J, with 6 bases between. The CDR3 is 14 residues long. Germline CDR1 SNHLY, CDR2 FYNNEI.

Only a few counts were recorded for this clone. The chain employs TRBV11-2 and TRBJ1-4, with TRBD1 identical over 7 bases. CDR1 SGHAT and CDR2 FQNNGV come from the germline V gene. After removal of 0 bases from V and 0 bases from J, the junction contained 4 bases not matched to a gene. The CDR3 is made up of 17 amino acids. This CDR3 is CASSLDRQGSTNEKLFF. DNA of the CDR3: TGTGCCAGCAGCTTAGATCGACAGGGATCAACTAATGAAAAACTGTTTTTT.

This sequence joins TRBV29-1 and TRBJ2-1; possible D gene TRBD1, 6 bases. The CDR3 has 14 residues. The germline gives CDR1 SQVTM, CDR2 ANQGSEA. Trimming left V 5 bases short and J 4 bases short, with 15 bases between. The CDR3 loop is CSVCETGQYNEQFF. CDR3 nucleotides: TGCAGCGTTTGCGAGACAGGACAGTACAATGAGCAGTTCTTC.

This clone was seen just once. V gene TRBV11-2 combines with J gene TRBJ2-2; D ambiguous. CDR3 length: 12 amino acids. V gave up 3 bases and J gave up 9 bases, with 8 bases separating them. Germline V CDR1 and CDR2: SGHAT, FQNNGV. CDR3 sequence: CASSLSMRELFF. The CDR3 DNA follows: TGTGCCAGCAGCTTGAGTATGCGGGAGCTGTTTTTT. Full variable domain (remainder filled in from reference TRBV11-2 and TRBJ2-2): EAGVAQSPRYKIIEKRQSVAFWCNPISGHATLYWYQQILGQGPKLLIQFQNNGVVDDSQLPKDRFSAERLKGVDSTLKIQPAKLEDSAVYLCASSLSMRELFFGEGSRLTVL.

The chain combines TRBV29-1 with TRBJ2-7; 9 bases agree with TRBD1. Looked up from germline, CDR1 is SQVTM and CDR2 is ANQGSEA. The CDR3 contains 16 residues. Trimming at V came to 3 bases and at J to 3 bases, leaving 12 bases not matched to a gene. The CDR3 sequence is CSVEGVRDRVYYEQYF. CDR3 in DNA: TGCAGCGTTGAGGGGGTTAGGGACAGGGTGTACTACGAGCAGTACTTC.

J is TRBJ2-6 and V is TRBV21-1; the table's D call, TRBD1, has no DNA check behind it. TRBV21-1 is annotated as a pseudogene. CDR3 length equals 22 residues. The CDR3, as DNA: TGTGCCAGCATCCGCCACAACCCGGAGGGCGGACAGGCCGACTCTGGGGCCAACGTCCTGACTTTC. Its protein product is CASIRHNPEGGQADSGANVLTF.

This clone was picked up a small number of times. V and J are TRBV4-1 and TRBJ2-5; D gene ambiguous. The CDR3 has 16 amino acids. Germline V gene data show CDR1 as MGHRA and CDR2 as YSYEKL. V shed 6 bases and J shed 2 bases, with 19 bases lying between them. The CDR3 loop reads CASSPSPQVIQETQYF. As DNA, the CDR3 is TGCGCCAGCAGTCCCTCCCCGCAGGTTATACAAGAGACCCAGTACTTC.

This clone was observed a single time. The chain uses TRBV5-6 and TRBJ1-2; 9 bases are shared with TRBD1. The CDR3 runs 13 residues. The V gene's germline CDR1 is SGHDT and CDR2 YYEEEE. V dropped 2 bases and J dropped 8; count of bases not matched to a gene: 4. CDR3 residues: CASSLQGAWGYTF. For the CDR3, the DNA is TGTGCCAGCAGCTTACAGGGGGCTTGGGGCTACACCTTC.

This clone is a singleton in its sample. Different DNA sequences within this sample yield the same CDR3. The chain carries TRBV7-9 and TRBJ1-3, with TRBD1 matching over 7 bases. The CDR3 has 15 residues. J lost 4 bases, V lost 0 bases, and 3 bases had no gene match. Germline CDR1 is SEHNR and CDR2 is FQNEAQ (reference sequence). Written as DNA, the CDR3 is TGTGCCAGCAGCTTAGCCCGGGGACAGGGAAACACCATATATTTT. This sequence encodes CASSLARGQGNTIYF. The full variable domain, rest sourced from reference TRBV7-9 and TRBJ1-3, is DTGVSQNPRHKITKRGQNVTFRCDPISEHNRLYWYRQTLGQGPEFLTYFQNEAQLEKSRLLSDRFSAERPKGSFSTLEIQRTEQGDSAMYLCASSLARGQGNTIYFGEGSWLTVV.

This sequence joins TRBV19 and TRBJ1-5; TRBD1 agrees at 12 bases. Trimming cost V 7 bases and J 6 bases; bases outside gene matches: 7. The CDR3 contains 15 residues. Germline V lookup: CDR1 LNHDA, CDR2 SQIVND (reference sequence). The CDR3 is CASNRGQGATQPQHF. CDR3 bases: TGTGCCAGTAATAGGGGACAGGGGGCGACTCAGCCCCAGCATTTT.

This clone was counted only a few times. This rearrangement joins TRBV5-4 to TRBJ2-2; 10 nucleotides match TRBD2. Germline V gene data show CDR1 as SGHNT and CDR2 as YYREEE (reference sequence). The V and J ends lost 5 bases and 5 bases, in that order; junction bases with no gene match: 9. The CDR3 length is 16 residues. The CDR3 loop reads CASSLRSGRGTGELFF. The CDR3 nucleotides read TGTGCCAGCAGTTTGAGAAGCGGGAGGGGAACCGGGGAGCTGTTTTTT.

This sequence joins TRBV7-8 and TRBJ2-1, with 9 nucleotides matching TRBD2. V gave up 5 bases and J gave up 5 bases; unmatched junction bases: 7. Germline-derived CDR1 and CDR2 are SGHVS and FQNEAQ. The CDR3 runs 15 residues. The CDR3 reads CASSRSSGVNNEQFF. For the CDR3, the DNA is TGTGCCAGCAGCCGTTCTAGCGGGGTGAACAATGAGCAGTTCTTC.

The V call is TRBV4-1, the J call TRBJ1-2; D gene ambiguous. V gave up 0 bases and J gave up 3 bases, with 8 bases separating them. CDR1 and CDR2 (germline): MGHRA, YSYEKL. CDR3 size: 14 residues. The CDR3 nucleotides read TGCGCCAGCAGCCAAGACGGACTTGACTATGGCTACACCTTC. Its translation: CASSQDGLDYGYTF.

This clone was detected only once. The V gene is TRBV5-5, the J gene TRBJ1-4; 9 nucleotides line up with TRBD1. This CDR3 is 17 amino acids long. The V segment lost 2 bases and the J segment 0 bases; nucleotides outside the gene matches: 5. CDR1 and CDR2 from the germline V gene are SGHKS and YYEKEE (reference sequence). Here the CDR3 DNA reads TGTGCCAGCAGCTTCGGGACAGGGAGTCCAACTAATGAAAAACTGTTTTTT. This sequence encodes CASSFGTGSPTNEKLFF.

The J gene is TRBJ2-1, the V gene TRBV7-3; TRBD1 might be the D (6 bases). This CDR3 has 16 amino acids. Germline V lookup: CDR1 SGHTA, CDR2 FQGTGA. Trimming took 2 bases from V and 1 from J, leaving 12 bases between them. CDR3 nucleotides: TGTGCCAGCAGCTTATCCCGGACAGTTTCCTACAATGAGCAGTTCTTC. Translating gives CASSLSRTVSYNEQFF. Full variable domain (remainder filled in from reference TRBV7-3 and TRBJ2-1): GAGVSQTPSNKVTEKGKYVELRCDPISGHTALYWYRQSLGQGPEFLIYFQGTGAADDSGLPNDRFFAVRPEGSVSTLKIQRTERGDSAVYLCASSLSRTVSYNEQFFGPGTRLTVL.

V usage is TRBV5-8 and J usage is TRBJ2-1, with 9 bases aligning to TRBD1. The V segment lost 0 bases and the J segment 8 bases; nucleotides outside the gene matches: 6. Per the germline V gene, CDR1 is SGHTS and CDR2 is YDEGEE. The CDR3 covers 15 residues. CDR3 loop: CASSLAGQGSYEQFF. CDR3 in DNA: TGTGCCAGCAGCTTGGCAGGACAGGGGAGTTATGAGCAGTTCTTC.

V is TRBV19 and J is TRBJ1-5; 8 bases fit TRBD1. Trimming took 5 bases from V and 3 from J; bases not matched to a gene: 12. CDR3 length: 17 residues. Germline V lookup: CDR1 LNHDA, CDR2 SQIVND (reference sequence). The DNA for the CDR3 is TGTGCCAGTAGTGGAGACCTCCGGGACAGGTTCAATCAGCCCCAGCATTTT. Its protein product is CASSGDLRDRFNQPQHF.

The V and J genes are TRBV29-1 and TRBJ1-1; possible D gene TRBD1, 5 bases. V was cut by 4 bases and J by 3 bases, with 9 bases left in between. This CDR3 has 12 residues. Germline V gene data show CDR1 as SQVTM and CDR2 as ANQGSEA. CDR3 bases: TGCAGCGTTGCGTCCAGGGACACTGAAGCTTTCTTT. The encoded protein is CSVASRDTEAFF. Together with reference TRBV29-1 and TRBJ1-1, the CDR3 gives the full variable domain: SAVISQKPSRDICQRGTSLTIQCQVDSQVTMMFWYRQQPGQSLTLIATANQGSEATYESGFVIDKFPISRPNLTFSTLTVSNMSPEDSSIYLCSVASRDTEAFFGQGTRLTVV.